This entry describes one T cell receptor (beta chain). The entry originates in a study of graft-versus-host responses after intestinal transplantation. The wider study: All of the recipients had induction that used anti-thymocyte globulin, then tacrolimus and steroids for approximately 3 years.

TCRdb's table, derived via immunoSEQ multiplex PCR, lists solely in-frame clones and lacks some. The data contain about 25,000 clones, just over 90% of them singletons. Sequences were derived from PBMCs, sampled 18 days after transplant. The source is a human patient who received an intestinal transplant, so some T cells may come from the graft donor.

The CDR3 bases are TGTGCCAGCAGCCCCCCGGGGGGGCCTGTTAACAATGAGCAGTTCTTC. Protein product: CASSPPGGPVNNEQFF. The J gene is TRBJ2-1, the V gene TRBV7-8; TRBD2 matches at 8 bases. This CDR3 region has 16 residues. Germline trimming cut 5 bases from V and 5 bases from J; bases unmatched to any gene: 11. Per germline, CDR1 SGHVS and CDR2 FQNEAQ.